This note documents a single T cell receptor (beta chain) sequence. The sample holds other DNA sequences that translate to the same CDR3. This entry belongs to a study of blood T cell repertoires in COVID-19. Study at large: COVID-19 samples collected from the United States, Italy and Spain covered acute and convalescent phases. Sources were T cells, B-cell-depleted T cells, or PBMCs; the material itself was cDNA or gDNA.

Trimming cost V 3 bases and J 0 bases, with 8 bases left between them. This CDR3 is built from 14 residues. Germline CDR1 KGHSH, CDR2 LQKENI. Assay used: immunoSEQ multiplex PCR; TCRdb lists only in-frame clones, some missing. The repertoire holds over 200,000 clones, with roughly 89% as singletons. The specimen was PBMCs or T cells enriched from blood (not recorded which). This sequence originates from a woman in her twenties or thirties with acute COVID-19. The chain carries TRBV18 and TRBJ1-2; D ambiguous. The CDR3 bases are TGTGCCAGCTCACCTGGCAGTACTAACTATGGCTACACCTTC. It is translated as CASSPGSTNYGYTF. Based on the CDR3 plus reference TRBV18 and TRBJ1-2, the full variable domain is NAGVMQNPRHLVRRRGQEARLRCSPMKGHSHVYWYRQLPEEGLKFMVYLQKENIIDESGMPKERFSAEFPKEGPSILRIQQVVRGDSAAYFCASSPGSTNYGYTFGSGTRLTVV.